This T cell receptor (beta chain) originates from a study of siplizumab effects on memory and regulatory T cells. Study-wide findings and caveats: Naive T cells seemed more diverse than memory cells; they also seemed major alloresponse contributors. Proliferating Tregs taken from siplizumab cultures were not shown to have a confirmed suppressive function.

The germline V gene encodes CDR1 SGHRS and CDR2 YFSETQ. The V end was cut by 0 bases, the J end by 0 bases, with 7 bases between. The CDR3 sequence is 16 residues long. Produced via immunoSEQ multiplex PCR; TCRdb's table is partial and in-frame only. This sample carries about 97,000 clones, 80% to 95% of them seen once, and the ten largest clones take around 1.1%. With regard to this clone: Its antigen is unknown.

The V and J genes are TRBV5-1 and TRBJ2-6; D gene ambiguous. The material sequenced was CD4+ T cells sorted from blood. This clonotype was obtained from a human donor in good health. The CDR3 region is CASSLDGFSGANVLTF. CDR3 sequence (DNA): TGCGCCAGCAGCTTGGACGGATTCTCTGGGGCCAACGTCCTGACTTTC.